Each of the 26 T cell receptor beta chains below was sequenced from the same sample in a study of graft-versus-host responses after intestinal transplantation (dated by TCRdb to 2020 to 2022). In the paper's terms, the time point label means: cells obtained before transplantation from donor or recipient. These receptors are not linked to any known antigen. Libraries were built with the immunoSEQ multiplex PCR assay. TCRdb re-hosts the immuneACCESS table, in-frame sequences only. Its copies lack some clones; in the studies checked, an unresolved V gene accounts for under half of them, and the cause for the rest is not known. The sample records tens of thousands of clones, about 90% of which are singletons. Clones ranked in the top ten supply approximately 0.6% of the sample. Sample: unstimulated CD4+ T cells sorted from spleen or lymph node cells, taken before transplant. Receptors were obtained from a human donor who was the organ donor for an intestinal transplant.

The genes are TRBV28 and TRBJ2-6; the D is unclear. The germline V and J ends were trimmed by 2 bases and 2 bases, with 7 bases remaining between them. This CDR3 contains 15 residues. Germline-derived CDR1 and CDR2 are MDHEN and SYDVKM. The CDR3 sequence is CASSLVGPGANVLTF. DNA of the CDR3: TGTGCCAGCAGTTTAGTTGGGCCTGGGGCCAACGTCCTGACTTTC.

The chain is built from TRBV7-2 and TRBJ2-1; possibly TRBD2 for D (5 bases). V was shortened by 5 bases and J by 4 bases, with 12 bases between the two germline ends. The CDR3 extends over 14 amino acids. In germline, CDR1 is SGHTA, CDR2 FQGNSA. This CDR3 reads CASSQRGGYNEQFF. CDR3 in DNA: TGTGCCAGCAGCCAACGGGGTGGTTACAATGAGCAGTTCTTC.

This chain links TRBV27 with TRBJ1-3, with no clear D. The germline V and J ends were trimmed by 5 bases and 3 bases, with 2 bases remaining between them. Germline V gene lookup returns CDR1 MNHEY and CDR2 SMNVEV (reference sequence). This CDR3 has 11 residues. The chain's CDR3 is CASSHGNTIYF. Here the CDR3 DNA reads TGTGCCAGCAGTCATGGAAACACCATATATTTT.

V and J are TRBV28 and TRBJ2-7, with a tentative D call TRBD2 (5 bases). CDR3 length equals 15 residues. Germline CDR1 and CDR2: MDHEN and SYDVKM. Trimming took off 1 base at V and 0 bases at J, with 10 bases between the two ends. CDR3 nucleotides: TGTGCCAGCAGTTTATTGGGCGGGCTCTCCTACGAGCAGTACTTC. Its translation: CASSLLGGLSYEQYF.

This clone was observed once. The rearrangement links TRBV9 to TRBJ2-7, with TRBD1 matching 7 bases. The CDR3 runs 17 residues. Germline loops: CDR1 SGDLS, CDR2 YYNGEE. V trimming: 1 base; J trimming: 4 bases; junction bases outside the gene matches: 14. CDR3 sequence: CASSVNPRRQGRYEQYF. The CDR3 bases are TGTGCCAGCAGCGTAAACCCACGGAGACAGGGTCGATACGAGCAGTACTTC. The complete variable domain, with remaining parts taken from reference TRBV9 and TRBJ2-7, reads DSGVTQTPKHLITATGQRVTLRCSPRSGDLSVYWYQQSLDQGLQFLIQYYNGEERAKGNILERFSAQQFPDLHSELNLSSLELGDSALYFCASSVNPRRQGRYEQYFGPGTRLTVT.

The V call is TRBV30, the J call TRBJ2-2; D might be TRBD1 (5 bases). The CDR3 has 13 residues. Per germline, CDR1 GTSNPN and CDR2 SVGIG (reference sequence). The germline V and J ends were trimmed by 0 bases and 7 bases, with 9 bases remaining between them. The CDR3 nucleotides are TGTGCCTGGAGTGTTCAGGGTAGCGGGGAGCTGTTTTTT. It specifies CAWSVQGSGELFF.

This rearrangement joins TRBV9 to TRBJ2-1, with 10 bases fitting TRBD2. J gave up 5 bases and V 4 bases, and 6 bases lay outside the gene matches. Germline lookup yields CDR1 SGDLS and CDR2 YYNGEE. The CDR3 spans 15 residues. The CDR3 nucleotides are TGTGCCAGCAGCACACGGACTAGCGGAAACAATGAGCAGTTCTTC. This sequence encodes CASSTRTSGNNEQFF. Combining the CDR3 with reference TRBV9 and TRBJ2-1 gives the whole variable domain DSGVTQTPKHLITATGQRVTLRCSPRSGDLSVYWYQQSLDQGLQFLIQYYNGEERAKGNILERFSAQQFPDLHSELNLSSLELGDSALYFCASSTRTSGNNEQFFGPGTRLTVL.

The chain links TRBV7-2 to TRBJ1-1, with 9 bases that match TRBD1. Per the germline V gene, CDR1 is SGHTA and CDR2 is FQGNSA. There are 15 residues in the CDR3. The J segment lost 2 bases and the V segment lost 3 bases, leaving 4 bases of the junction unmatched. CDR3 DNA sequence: TGTGCCAGCAGCTTCCGGGACAGGGCTAACACTGAAGCTTTCTTT. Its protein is CASSFRDRANTEAFF.

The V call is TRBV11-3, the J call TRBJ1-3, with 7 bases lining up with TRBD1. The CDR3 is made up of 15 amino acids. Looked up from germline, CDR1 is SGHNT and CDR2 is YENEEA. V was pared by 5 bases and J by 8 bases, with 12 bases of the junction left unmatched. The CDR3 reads CASSLGTALGDTIYF. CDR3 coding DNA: TGTGCCAGCAGCCTGGGGACAGCCCTGGGGGACACCATATATTTT.

As DNA, the CDR3 is TGCGCCAGCAGGTCTCCGGGACTAGCGGGAGTAGGCGAGCAGTACTTC. It yields the protein CASRSPGLAGVGEQYF. The chain has TRBV5-1 and TRBJ2-7; 14 bases are shared with TRBD2. Germline-derived CDR1 and CDR2 are SGHRS and YFSETQ. The CDR3 has 16 residues. Germline trimming cut 5 bases from V and 6 bases from J; bases unmatched to any gene: 10.

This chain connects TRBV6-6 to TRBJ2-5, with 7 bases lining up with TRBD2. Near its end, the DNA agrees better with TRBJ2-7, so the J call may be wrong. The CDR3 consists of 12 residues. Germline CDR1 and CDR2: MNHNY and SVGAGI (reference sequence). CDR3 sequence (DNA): TGTGCCAGCAACAACCGGGAGGACGAGCAGTACTTC. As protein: CASNNREDEQYF.

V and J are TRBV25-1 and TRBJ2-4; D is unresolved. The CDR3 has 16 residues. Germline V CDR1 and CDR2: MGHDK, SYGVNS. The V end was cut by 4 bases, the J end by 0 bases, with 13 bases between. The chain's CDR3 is CASSVKLSLAKNIQYF. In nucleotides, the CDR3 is TGTGCCAGCAGTGTGAAGCTATCCCTAGCCAAAAACATTCAGTACTTC.

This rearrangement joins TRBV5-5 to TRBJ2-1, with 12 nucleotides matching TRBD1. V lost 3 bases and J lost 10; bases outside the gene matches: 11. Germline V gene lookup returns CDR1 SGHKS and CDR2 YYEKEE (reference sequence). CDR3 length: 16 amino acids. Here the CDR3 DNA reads TGTGCCAGCAGCTGGCTACCGGGACAGGGGGCGCGGGAGCAGTTCTTC. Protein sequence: CASSWLPGQGAREQFF. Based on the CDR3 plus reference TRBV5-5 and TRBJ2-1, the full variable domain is DAGVTQSPTHLIKTRGQQVTLRCSPISGHKSVSWYQQVLGQGPQFIFQYYEKEERGRGNFPDRFSARQFPNYSSELNVNALLLGDSALYLCASSWLPGQGAREQFFGPGTRLTVL.

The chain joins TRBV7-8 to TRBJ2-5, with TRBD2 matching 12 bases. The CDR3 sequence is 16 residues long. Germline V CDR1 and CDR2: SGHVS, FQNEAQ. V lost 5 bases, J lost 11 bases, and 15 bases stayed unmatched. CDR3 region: CASSPPASGRVGKQYF. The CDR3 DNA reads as TGTGCCAGCAGCCCCCCCGCTAGCGGGAGGGTGGGAAAGCAGTACTTC.

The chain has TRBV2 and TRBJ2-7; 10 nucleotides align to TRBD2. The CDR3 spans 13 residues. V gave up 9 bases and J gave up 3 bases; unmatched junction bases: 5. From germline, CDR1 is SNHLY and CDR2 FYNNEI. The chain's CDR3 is CASGLADLYEQYF. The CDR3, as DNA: TGTGCCAGTGGACTAGCGGATCTCTACGAGCAGTACTTC.

The CDR3 DNA is TGTGCCAGCAGTGACCCGGGACTAGCGGGTTACAATGAGCAGTTCTTC. Translated, it gives CASSDPGLAGYNEQFF. V usage is TRBV28 and J usage is TRBJ2-1, with 12 bases lining up with TRBD2. Germline lookup yields CDR1 MDHEN and CDR2 SYDVKM. This CDR3 is 16 amino acids long. Germline trimming cut 5 bases from V and 4 bases from J; bases unmatched to any gene: 6.

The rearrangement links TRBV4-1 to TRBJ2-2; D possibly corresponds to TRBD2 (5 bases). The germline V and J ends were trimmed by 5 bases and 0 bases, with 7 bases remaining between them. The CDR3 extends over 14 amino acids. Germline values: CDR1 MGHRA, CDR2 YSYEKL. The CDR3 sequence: CASSMGANTGELFF. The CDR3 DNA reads TGCGCCAGCAGCATGGGAGCGAACACCGGGGAGCTGTTTTTT.

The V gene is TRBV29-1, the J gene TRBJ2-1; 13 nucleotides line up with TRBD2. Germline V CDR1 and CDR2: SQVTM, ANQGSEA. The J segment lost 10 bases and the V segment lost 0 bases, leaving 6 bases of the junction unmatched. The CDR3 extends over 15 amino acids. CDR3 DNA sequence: TGCAGCGTTGAAGATACTAGCGGGAGGGCGGGGGAGCAGTTCTTC. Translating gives CSVEDTSGRAGEQFF.

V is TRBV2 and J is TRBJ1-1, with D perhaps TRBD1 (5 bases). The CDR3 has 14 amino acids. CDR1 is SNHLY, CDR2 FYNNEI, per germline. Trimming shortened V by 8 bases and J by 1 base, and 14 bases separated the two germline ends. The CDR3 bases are TGTGCCAGCCGTGGGGGAGGTGCGAACACTGAAGCTTTCTTT. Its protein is CASRGGGANTEAFF.

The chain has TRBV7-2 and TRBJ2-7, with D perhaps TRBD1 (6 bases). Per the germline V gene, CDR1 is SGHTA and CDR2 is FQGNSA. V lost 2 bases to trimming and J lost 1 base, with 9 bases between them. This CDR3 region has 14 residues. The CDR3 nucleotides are TGTGCCAGCAGCTTAATCGGACAGTCCTACGAGCAGTACTTC. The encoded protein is CASSLIGQSYEQYF.

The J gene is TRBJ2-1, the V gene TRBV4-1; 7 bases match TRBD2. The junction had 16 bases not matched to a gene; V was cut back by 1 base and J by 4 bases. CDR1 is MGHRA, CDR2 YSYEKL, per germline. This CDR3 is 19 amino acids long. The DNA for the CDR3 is TGCGCCAGCAGCCAAGTTCCAGCGGGACCGCCGTCCCTGTACAATGAGCAGTTCTTC. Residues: CASSQVPAGPPSLYNEQFF.

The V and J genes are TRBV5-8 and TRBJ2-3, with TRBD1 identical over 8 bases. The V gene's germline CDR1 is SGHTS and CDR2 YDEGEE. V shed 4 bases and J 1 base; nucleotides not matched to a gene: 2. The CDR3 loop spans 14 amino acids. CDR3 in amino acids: CASSGQGGTDTQYF. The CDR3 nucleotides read TGTGCCAGCAGCGGACAGGGAGGCACAGATACGCAGTATTTT.

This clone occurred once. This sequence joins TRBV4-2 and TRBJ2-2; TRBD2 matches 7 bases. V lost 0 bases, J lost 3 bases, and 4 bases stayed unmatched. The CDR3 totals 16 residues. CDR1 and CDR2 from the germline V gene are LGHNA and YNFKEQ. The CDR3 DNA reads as TGTGCCAGCAGCCAAGACGCTAGCGGCTACACCGGGGAGCTGTTTTTT. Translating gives CASSQDASGYTGELFF.

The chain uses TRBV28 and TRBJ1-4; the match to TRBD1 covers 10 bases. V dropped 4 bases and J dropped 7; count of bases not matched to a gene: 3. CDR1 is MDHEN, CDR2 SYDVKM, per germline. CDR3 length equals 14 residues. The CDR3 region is CASSSGTGVEKLFF. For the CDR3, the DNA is TGTGCCAGCAGTTCGGGGACAGGGGTTGAAAAACTGTTTTTT.

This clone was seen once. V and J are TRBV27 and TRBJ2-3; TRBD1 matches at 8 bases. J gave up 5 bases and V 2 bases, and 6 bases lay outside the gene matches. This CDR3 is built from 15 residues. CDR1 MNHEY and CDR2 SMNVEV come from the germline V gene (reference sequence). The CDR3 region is CASSLGRGHVDTQYF. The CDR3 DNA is TGTGCCAGCAGTTTAGGCAGGGGGCATGTAGATACGCAGTATTTT.

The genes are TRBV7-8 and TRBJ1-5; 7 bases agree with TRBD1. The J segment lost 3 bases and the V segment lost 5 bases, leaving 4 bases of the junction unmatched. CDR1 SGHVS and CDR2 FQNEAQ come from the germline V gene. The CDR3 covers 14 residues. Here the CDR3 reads CASSLTGLNQPQHF. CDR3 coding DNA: TGTGCCAGCAGCCTGACAGGGCTCAATCAGCCCCAGCATTTT.